Listed below are T cell receptor beta chains from one sample, sequenced in a study of blood T cells in healthy people across ages. One entry per CDR3 protein, called by TCRdb with MiXCR from the 5' RACE reads. The table records more than 650,000 distinct CDR3 sequences, around a fifth of them present only once. The sequencing input was blood. All receptors derive from a man aged 65-85 years in good health. Both conserved end residues are trimmed from each CDR3.

>13|TRBV9|TRBJ1-2
ASSVEPTGVEGYP
>15|TRBV3-1|TRBJ2-3
ASSQGGLAGAEDTQY
>13|TRBV29-1|TRBJ2-7
SVYSGGRNSYEQY
>10|TRBV28|TRBJ2-5
AIKGAGETQY
>13|TRBV7-3|TRBJ1-1
ASSPQGRLNTEAF
>11|TRBV6-1|TRBJ1-4
ASTVNGGEKLF
>18|TRBV5-1|TRBJ2-6
ASSPTGIQQSYSGANVLT
>13|TRBV28|TRBJ2-3
ASSLPRGRTDTQY
>11|TRBV20-1|TRBJ1-2
SARQGRDYGYT
>12|TRBV5-5|NA
ASSFSDRASEQY
>10|TRBV12-3/TRBV12-4|TRBJ1-1
ASYTGNTEAF
>11|TRBV29-1|TRBJ1-2
SGQTGANYGYT